A single T cell receptor beta chain is shown here with its context. Which antigen it targets is not known. Base qualities are not at hand, and no much larger clone is one base apart. The entire isolated RNA was reverse transcribed using the High Capacity cDNA Reverse Transcription Kit, and thus expressed TCRB transcripts were sequenced. Deep immunoSEQ sequencing was applied to naive, central memory and regulatory T cell samples, giving an average of about 3.6 million total reads per sample. After sorted cells were lysed in RLT buffer, RNA was extracted with DNase-treated RNeasy Micro or Mini kits, with the choice depending on cell number. Each cell subset was processed separately to prevent cross-contamination, with patient and healthy donor samples processed together. The immunoSEQ multiplex PCR was used to amplify TCRB sequences from cDNA, yielding 87-bp fragments that span the CDR3 region. Amplicons were sequenced on the Illumina HiSeq platform. As for the original processing: PCR bias was corrected computationally using synthetic template baselines, and reads within Hamming distance 2 were collapsed, with unmergeable singletons discarded. Reads were aligned to IMGT to assign V, D and J genes, CDR3 length, and insertions or deletions at six rearrangement sites. Clonotype counts were normalized to sorted cell number within each subset before computing true diversity and Gini coefficients with the tcR R package. The overlap coefficient, calculated on TCRB nucleotide sequences, was used to measure repertoire sharing. Out-of-frame TCRB sequences from naive cells were analyzed as a proxy for the pre-selection repertoire. This is the immuneACCESS table as TCRdb keeps it, with only in-frame sequences that have V and J called. A part of the clones is gone; compared with another copy, unresolved V genes explain less than half, and the rest is unexplained. V and J calls and clone size are as listed in that table; D and trimming were resolved from the DNA. The sample table holds 200,000 to 300,000 clones, of which approximately 10% were seen once. 0.017% of the sample lies in the top ten.

From each donor, a single peripheral blood sample of 100 to 150 mL on average was drawn into heparinised tubes. Using a panel that included CD45RO, CCR7, CD25, CD127, CD95 and CD27, naive, central memory, regulatory and stem cell-like memory CD4+ T cells were sorted on a BD FACSAria II. Every sorted population had a purity above 95%. Right away, PBMCs were isolated by Lymphoprep density gradient centrifugation and were stained directly, with no culture step. So that batch effects would be minimized, each experiment stained and sorted samples in pairs, pairing one healthy donor with one patient. The V end loses 6 bases and the J end loses 0 bases, and a stretch of 15 bases separates them. There are 15 amino acids in the CDR3, from cysteine to phenylalanine inclusive. Only CDR3 DNA remains: 45 bases, in frame from the first base. CDR1 and CDR2 were assigned from the germline V gene as SQVTM and ANQGSEA.

The data are from a study of beta chain features in type 1 diabetes (dated by TCRdb to between 2018 and 2020). Background on the whole study: Patients and healthy donors did not differ in mean age, gender distribution, total cell number or subset yield. The study compared the TCRB repertoires of sorted circulating CD4+ T cell subsets in recently diagnosed type 1 diabetes patients with those in matched healthy donors. Whereas all 30 or so donors provided naive and central memory subsets, regulatory and stem cell-like memory subsets were isolated from just 8 patients and roughly eight healthy donors. A total of about 99,000,000 sorted cells were examined across all samples, and RNA yield correlated strongly with the number of cells per subset. The research as a whole found: At VDJ recombination sites, type 1 diabetes patients had fewer insertions and more deleted nucleotides, which implies abnormalities in thymic rearrangement. Because small numbers of individuals were included in the HLA sub-analyses, any influence of HLA type on TCRB rearrangement was left unresolved. Type 1 diabetes patients showed a moderate but significant shortening of TCRB CDR3 length in all four CD4+ subsets. Because cDNA was sequenced instead of genomic DNA, highly expressing activated cells could be over-represented, though the groups showed no difference in activation or CD3 levels. Naive, central memory and regulatory TCRB repertoires appeared to be more alike among patients than among healthy donors. PCR may preferentially amplify shorter templates, but because patient and control samples were amplified and corrected together, any resulting skew would affect both groups equally.

The receptor chain draws on TRBV29-1 and TRBJ1-3; TRBD1 is a weak D gene call, 5 bases matching. This TCR was sampled from a man aged 25 to 40 with type 1 diabetes. Source material: naive CD4+ T cells from blood. The label giving this sample's cell subset or site can be read as: true naive CD4+ T cells. Read as DNA, the sequence is TGCAGCGTCCAGGAGGGGTCCGACTCTGGAAACACCATATATTTT. It specifies CSVQEGSDSGNTIYF.